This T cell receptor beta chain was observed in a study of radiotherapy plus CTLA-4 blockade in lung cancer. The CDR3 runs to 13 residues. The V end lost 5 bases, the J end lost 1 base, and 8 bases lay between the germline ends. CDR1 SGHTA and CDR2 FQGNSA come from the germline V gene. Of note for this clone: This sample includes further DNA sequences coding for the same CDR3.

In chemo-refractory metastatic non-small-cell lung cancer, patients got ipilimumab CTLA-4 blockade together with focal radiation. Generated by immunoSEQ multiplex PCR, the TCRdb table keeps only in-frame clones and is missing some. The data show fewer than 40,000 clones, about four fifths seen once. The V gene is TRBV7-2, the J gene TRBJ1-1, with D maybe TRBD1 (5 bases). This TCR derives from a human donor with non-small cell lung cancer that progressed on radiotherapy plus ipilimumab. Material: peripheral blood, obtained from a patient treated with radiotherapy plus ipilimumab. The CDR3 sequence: CASSPQGNTEAFF. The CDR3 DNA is TGTGCCAGCAGCCCCCAGGGGAACACTGAAGCTTTCTTT.